This T cell receptor beta chain was retrieved from a study of shared clonotypes between healthy human individuals. Per the study methods: Filtering differed since immunoSEQ provided only junctions, with no quality scores. Some clones are missing from TCRdb's copy, which holds only in-frame ones; the method was immunoSEQ multiplex PCR. V and J calls and clone size are copied from that table; D and trimming were computed from the DNA. The data show 2 million to 3 million clones, 80% to 95% seen once. Study-wide points: Memory subsets generally showed lower estimated richness than naive subsets.

Comment on this clone: Its antigen is undetermined.

Trimming removed 7 bases from V and 3 bases from J, with 8 bases in between. The CDR3 length is 11 residues. Looked up from germline, CDR1 is SQVTM and CDR2 is ANQGSEA. Specimen: naive CD4+ T cells from PBMCs. Stated subset: CD45RA+ positively selected. The sequence was obtained from a man aged 18 to 29 in good health. Some clones in this sample may be carry-over from other donors' samples. The chain is built from TRBV29-1 and TRBJ2-3; weak D call: TRBD2 (6 bases). CDR3 loop: CSGGLTDTQYF. The CDR3 DNA reads TGCAGCGGAGGACTAACAGATACGCAGTATTTT.